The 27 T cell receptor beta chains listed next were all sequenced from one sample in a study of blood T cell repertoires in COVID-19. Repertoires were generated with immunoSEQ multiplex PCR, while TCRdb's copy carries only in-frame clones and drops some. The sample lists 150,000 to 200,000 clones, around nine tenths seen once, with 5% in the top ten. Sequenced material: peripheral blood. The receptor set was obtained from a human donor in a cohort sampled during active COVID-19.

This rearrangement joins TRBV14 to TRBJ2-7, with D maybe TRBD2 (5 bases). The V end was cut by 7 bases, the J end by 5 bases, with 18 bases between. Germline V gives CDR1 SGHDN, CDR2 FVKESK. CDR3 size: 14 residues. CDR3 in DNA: TGTGCCAGCACAACGAGGAGGTCTTCGAACGAGCAGTACTTC. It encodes CASTTRRSSNEQYF.

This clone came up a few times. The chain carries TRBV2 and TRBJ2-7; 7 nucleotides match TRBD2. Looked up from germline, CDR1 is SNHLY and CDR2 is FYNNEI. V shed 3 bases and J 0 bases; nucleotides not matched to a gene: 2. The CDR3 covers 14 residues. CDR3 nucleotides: TGTGCCAGCAGTGACCAGCGGGGCTCCTACGAGCAGTACTTC. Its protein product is CASSDQRGSYEQYF. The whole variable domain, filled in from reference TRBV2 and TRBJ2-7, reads EPEVTQTPSHQVTQMGQEVILRCVPISNHLYFYWYRQILGQKVEFLVSFYNNEISEKSEIFDDQFSVERPDGSNFTLKIRSTKLEDSAMYFCASSDQRGSYEQYFGPGTRLTVT.

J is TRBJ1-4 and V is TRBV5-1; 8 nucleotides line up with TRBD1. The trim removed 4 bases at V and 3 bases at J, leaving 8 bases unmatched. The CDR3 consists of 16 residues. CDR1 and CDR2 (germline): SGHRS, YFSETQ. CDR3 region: CASSIRRQGSNEKLFF. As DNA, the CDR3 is TGCGCCAGCAGCATACGGAGACAGGGGTCTAATGAAAAACTGTTTTTT.

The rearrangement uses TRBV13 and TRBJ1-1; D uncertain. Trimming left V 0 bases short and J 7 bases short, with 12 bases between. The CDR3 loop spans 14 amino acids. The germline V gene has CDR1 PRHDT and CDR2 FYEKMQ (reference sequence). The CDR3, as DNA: TGTGCCAGCAGCTTAGGCCAGGCTGGTTATGAAGCTTTCTTT. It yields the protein CASSLGQAGYEAFF. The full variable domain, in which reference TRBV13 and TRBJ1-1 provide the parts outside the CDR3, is AAGVIQSPRHLIKEKRETATLKCYPIPRHDTVYWYQQGPGQDPQFLISFYEKMQSDKGSIPDRFSAQQFSDYHSELNMSSLELGDSALYFCASSLGQAGYEAFFGQGTRLTVV.

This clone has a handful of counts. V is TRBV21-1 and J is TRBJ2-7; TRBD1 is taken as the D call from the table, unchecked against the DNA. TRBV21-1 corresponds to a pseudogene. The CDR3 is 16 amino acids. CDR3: CASSKGRDRVNHEQYF. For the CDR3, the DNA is TGTGCCAGCAGCAAAGGCCGGGACAGGGTTAACCACGAGCAGTACTTC.

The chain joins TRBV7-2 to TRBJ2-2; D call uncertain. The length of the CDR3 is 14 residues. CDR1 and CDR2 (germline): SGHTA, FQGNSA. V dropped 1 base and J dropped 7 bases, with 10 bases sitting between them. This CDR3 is CASSLEPLVGELFF. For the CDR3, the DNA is TGTGCCAGCAGCTTAGAGCCCCTGGTCGGGGAGCTGTTTTTT.

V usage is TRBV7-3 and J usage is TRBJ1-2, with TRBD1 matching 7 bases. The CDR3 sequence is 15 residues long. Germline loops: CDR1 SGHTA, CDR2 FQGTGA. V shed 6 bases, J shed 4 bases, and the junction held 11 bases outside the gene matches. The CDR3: CASSFAPDRAYGYTF. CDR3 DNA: TGTGCCAGCAGTTTTGCACCTGACAGGGCCTATGGCTACACCTTC. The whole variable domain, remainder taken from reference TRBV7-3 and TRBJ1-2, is GAGVSQTPSNKVTEKGKYVELRCDPISGHTALYWYRQSLGQGPEFLIYFQGTGAADDSGLPNDRFFAVRPEGSVSTLKIQRTERGDSAVYLCASSFAPDRAYGYTFGSGTRLTVV.

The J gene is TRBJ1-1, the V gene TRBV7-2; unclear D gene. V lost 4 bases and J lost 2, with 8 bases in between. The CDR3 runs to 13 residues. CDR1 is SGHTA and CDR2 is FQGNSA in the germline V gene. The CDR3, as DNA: TGTGCCAGCAGCTCCCCAGTTAACACTGAAGCTTTCTTT. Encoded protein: CASSSPVNTEAFF.

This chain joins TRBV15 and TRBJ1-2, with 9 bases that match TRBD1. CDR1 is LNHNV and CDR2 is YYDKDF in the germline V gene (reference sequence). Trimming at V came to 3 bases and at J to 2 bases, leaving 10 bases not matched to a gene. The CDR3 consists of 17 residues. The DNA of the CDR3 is TGTGCCACCAGCAGCCTCCTGGCGGGACAGGGAAACTATGGCTACACCTTC. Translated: CATSSLLAGQGNYGYTF.

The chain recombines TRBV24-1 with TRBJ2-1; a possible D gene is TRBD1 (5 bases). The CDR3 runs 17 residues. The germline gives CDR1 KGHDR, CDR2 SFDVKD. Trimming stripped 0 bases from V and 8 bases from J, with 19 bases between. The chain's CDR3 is CATSDLRVPNGAYEQFF. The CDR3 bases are TGTGCCACCAGTGATTTGCGCGTACCAAATGGGGCATATGAGCAGTTCTTC.

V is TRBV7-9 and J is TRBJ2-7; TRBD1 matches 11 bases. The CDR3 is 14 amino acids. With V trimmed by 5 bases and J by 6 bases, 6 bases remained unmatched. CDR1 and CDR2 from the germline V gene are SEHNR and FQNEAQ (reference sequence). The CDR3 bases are TGTGCCAGCAGCCCGAGGACAGGGGGCGCCGAGCAGTACTTC. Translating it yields CASSPRTGGAEQYF. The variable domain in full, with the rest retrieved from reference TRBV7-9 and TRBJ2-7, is DTGVSQNPRHKITKRGQNVTFRCDPISEHNRLYWYRQTLGQGPEFLTYFQNEAQLEKSRLLSDRFSAERPKGSFSTLEIQRTEQGDSAMYLCASSPRTGGAEQYFGPGTRLTVT.

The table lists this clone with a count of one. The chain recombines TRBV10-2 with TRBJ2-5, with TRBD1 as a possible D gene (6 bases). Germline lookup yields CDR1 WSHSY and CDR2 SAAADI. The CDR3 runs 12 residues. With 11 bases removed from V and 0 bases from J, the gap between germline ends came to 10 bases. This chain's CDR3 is CAAQGYQETQYF. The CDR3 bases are TGCGCCGCCCAGGGGTACCAAGAGACCCAGTACTTC.

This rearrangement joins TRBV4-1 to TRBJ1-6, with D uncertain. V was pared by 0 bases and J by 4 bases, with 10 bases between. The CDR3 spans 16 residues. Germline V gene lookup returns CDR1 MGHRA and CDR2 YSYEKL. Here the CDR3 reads CASSQDGQQYNSPLHF. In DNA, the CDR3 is TGCGCCAGCAGCCAAGATGGGCAGCAATATAATTCACCCCTCCACTTT.

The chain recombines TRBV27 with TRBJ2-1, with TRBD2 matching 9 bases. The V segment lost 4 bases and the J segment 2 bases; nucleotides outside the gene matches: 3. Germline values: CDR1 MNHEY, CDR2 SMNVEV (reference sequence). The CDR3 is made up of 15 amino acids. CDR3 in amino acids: CASSSLAGPYNEQFF. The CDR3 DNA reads TGTGCCAGCAGTTCTCTAGCGGGACCCTACAATGAGCAGTTCTTC.

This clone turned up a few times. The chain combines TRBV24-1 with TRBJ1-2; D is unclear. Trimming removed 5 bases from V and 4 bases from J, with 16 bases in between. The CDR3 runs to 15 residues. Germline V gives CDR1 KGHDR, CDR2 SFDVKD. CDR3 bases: TGTGCCACCAGTGCCGCGGGGAGGGAAAGCTATGGCTACACCTTC. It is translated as CATSAAGRESYGYTF.

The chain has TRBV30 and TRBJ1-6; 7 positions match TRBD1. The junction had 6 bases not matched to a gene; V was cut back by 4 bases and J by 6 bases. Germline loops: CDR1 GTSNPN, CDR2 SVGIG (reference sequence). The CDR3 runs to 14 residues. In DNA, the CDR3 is TGTGCCTGGACCCCCGGGACAGCTAATTCACCCCTCCACTTT. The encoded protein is CAWTPGTANSPLHF.

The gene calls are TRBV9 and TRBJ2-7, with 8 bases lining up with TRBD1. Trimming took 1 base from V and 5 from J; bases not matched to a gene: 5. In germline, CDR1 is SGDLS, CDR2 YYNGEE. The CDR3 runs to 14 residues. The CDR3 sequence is CASSVSAGGNEQYF. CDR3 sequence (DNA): TGTGCCAGCAGCGTATCGGCAGGGGGCAACGAGCAGTACTTC.

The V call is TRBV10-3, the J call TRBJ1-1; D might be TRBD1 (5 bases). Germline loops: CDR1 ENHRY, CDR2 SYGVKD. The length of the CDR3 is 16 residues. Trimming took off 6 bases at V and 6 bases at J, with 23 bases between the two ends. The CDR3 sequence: CAIRGKARGLGSEAFF. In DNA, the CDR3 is TGTGCCATCAGAGGAAAGGCGCGGGGCCTTGGCTCTGAAGCTTTCTTT.

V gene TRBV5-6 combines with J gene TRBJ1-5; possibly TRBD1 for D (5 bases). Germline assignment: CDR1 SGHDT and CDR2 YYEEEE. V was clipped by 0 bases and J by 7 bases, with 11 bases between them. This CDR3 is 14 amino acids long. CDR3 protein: CASSLGAGPQPQHF. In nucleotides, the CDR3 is TGTGCCAGCAGCTTGGGGGCAGGGCCCCAGCCCCAGCATTTT. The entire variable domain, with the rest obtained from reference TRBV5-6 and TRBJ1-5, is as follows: DAGVTQSPTHLIKTRGQQVTLRCSPKSGHDTVSWYQQALGQGPQFIFQYYEEEERQRGNFPDRFSGHQFPNYSSELNVNALLLGDSALYLCASSLGAGPQPQHFGDGTRLSIL.

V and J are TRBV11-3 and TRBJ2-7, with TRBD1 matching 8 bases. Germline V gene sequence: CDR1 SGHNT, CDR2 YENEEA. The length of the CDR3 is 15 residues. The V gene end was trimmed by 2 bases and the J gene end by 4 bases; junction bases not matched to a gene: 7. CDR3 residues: CASSLRPGGAYEQYF. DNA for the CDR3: TGTGCCAGCAGCTTACGCCCAGGGGGCGCGTACGAGCAGTACTTC.

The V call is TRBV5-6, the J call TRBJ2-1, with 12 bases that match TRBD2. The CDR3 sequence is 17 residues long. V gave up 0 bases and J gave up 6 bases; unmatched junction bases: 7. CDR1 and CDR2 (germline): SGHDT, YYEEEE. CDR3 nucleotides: TGTGCCAGCAGCTTGGTGGCTAGCGGGGGGGCACTCAATGAGCAGTTCTTC. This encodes CASSLVASGGALNEQFF.

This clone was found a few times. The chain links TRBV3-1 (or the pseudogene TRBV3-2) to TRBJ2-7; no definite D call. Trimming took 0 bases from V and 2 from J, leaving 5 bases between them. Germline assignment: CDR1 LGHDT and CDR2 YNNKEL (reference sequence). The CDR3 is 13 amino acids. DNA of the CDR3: TGTGCCAGCAGCCAAGAGCTAGCCTACGAGCAGTACTTC. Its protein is CASSQELAYEQYF.

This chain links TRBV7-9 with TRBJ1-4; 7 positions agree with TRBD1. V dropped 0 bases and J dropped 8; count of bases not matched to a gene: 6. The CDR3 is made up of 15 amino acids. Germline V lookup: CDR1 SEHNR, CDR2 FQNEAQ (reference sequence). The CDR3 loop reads CASSLATGLGEKLFF. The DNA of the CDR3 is TGTGCCAGCAGCTTAGCGACAGGGTTAGGAGAAAAACTGTTTTTT.

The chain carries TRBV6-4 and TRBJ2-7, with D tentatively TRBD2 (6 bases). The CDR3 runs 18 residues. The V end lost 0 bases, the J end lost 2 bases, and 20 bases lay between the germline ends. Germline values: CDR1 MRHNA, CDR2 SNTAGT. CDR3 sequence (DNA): TGTGCCAGCAGTGACTCGACTATGCGCGGGGCCTCTACCTACGAGCAGTACTTC. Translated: CASSDSTMRGASTYEQYF.

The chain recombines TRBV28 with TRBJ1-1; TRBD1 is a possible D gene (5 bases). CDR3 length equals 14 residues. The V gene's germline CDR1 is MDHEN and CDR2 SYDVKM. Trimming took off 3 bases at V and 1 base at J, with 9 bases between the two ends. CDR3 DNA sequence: TGTGCCAGCAGTTTTCGGGGGGGGAACACTGAAGCTTTCTTT. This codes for CASSFRGGNTEAFF.

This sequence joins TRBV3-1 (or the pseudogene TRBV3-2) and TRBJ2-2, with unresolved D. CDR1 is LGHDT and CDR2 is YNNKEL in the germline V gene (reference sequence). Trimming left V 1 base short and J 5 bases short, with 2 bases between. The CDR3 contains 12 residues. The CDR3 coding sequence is TGTGCCAGCAGCCAAGCGACCGGGGAGCTGTTTTTT. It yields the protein CASSQATGELFF.

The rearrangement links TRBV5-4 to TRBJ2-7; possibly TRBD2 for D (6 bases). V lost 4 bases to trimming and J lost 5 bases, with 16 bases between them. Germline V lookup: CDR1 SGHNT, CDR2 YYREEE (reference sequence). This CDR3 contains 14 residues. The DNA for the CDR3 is TGTGCCAGCAGCCGACGGACTACCGGGCACGAGCAGTACTTC. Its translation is CASSRRTTGHEQYF.